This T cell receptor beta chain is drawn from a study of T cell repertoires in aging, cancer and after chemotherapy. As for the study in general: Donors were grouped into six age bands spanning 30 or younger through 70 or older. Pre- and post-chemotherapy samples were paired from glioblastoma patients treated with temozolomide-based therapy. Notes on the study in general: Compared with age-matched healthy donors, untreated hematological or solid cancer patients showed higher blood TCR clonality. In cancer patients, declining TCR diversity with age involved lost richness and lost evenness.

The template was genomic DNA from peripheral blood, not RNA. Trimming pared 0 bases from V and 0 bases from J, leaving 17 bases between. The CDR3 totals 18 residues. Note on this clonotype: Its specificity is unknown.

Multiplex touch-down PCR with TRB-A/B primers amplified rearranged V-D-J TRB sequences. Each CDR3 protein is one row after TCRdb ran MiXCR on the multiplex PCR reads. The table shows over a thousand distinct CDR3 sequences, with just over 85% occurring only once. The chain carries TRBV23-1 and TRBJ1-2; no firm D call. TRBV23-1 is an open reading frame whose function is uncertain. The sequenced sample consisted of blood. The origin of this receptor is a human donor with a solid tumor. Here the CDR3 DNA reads TGCGCCAGCAGTCAATCTCGGCGTTGTGGGGAGACTAACTATGGCTACACCTTC. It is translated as CASSQSRRCGETNYGYTF.